This TCR beta chain comes out of a study of T cells in Graves' hyperthyroidism and ophthalmopathy. Study context: Peripheral blood collection took place at initial diagnosis, before any treatment. Broader study findings: Ophthalmopathy stood apart from stable hyperthyroidism in a 13 V-J model.

Germline V gene lookup returns CDR1 MNHGY and CDR2 SVAAGI. Trimming took off 3 bases at V and 8 bases at J, with 14 bases between the two ends. CDR3 length equals 13 residues. Worth noting for this clonotype: Its specificity is unknown. With a much larger clone just one base away, this may be a read error.

Using more than 7.5 ml of fresh peripheral blood, PBMCs were prepared. RNA transcripts served as the template for amplifying TCR beta CDR3 regions. The study used the HTBI primer set for a first-round RT-PCR of the TCR CDR3. TCRdb reprocessed the multiplex PCR reads via MiXCR and lists one record per CDR3 protein. The profile shows approximately 430,000 distinct CDR3 sequences, about 15% of them singletons. This receptor was identified in a man between 18 and 35 years old with Graves' ophthalmopathy. Sequenced material: blood. The rearrangement joins TRBV6-9 to TRBJ2-7, with D perhaps given as TRBD1 or TRBD2 (5 bases each). Here the CDR3 reads CASSYGARGKQYF. For the CDR3, the DNA is TGTGCCAGCAGTTACGGGGCTCGTGGCAAGCAGTACTTC.